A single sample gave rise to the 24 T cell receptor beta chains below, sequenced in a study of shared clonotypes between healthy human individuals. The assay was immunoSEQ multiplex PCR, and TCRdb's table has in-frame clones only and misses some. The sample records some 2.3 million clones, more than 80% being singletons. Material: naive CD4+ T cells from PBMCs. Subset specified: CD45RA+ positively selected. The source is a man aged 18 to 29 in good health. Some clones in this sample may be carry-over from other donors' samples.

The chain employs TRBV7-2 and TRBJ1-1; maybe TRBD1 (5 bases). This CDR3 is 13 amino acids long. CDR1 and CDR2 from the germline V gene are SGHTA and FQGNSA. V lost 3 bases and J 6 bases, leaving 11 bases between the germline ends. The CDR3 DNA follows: TGTGCCAGCAGCTTTGGGGGATTCCCTGAAGCTTTCTTT. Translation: CASSFGGFPEAFF.

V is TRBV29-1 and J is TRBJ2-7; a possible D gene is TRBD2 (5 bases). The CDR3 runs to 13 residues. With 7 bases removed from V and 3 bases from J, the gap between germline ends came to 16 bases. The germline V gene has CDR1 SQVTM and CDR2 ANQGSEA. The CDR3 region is CSARGIFYYEQYF. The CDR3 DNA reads TGCAGCGCCCGAGGGATCTTTTACTACGAGCAGTACTTC.

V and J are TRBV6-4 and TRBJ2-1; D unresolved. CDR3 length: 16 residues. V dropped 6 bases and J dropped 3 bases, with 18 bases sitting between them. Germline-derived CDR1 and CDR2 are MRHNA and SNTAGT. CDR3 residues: CASSPSPLEYYNEQFF. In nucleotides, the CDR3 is TGTGCCAGCAGCCCATCGCCACTCGAATACTACAATGAGCAGTTCTTC.

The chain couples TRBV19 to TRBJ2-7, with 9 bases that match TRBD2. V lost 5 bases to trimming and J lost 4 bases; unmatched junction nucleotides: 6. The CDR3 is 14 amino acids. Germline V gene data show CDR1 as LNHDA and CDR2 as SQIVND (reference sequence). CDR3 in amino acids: CASSPRTSVYEQYF. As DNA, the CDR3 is TGTGCCAGTAGTCCTCGGACTAGCGTGTACGAGCAGTACTTC.

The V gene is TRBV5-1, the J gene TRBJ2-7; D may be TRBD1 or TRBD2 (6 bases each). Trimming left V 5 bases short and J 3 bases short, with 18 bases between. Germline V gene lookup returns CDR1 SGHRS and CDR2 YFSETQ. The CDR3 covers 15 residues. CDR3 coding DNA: TGCGCCAGCAGTCGGGGGCGGCGGGAACGCTACGAGCAGTACTTC. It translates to CASSRGRRERYEQYF.

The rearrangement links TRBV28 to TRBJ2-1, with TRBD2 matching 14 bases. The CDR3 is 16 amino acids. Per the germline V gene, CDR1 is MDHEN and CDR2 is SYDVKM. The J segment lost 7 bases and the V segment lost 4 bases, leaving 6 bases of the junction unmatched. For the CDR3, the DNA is TGTGCCAGCAGTTCGAGACTAGCGGGAGGGTGGAATGAGCAGTTCTTC. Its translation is CASSSRLAGGWNEQFF.

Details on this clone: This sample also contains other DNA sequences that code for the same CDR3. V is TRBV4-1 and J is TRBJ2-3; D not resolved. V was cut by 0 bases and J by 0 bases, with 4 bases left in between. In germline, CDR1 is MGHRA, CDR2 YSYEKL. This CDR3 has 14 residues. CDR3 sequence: CASSQDRSTDTQYF. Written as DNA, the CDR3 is TGCGCCAGCAGCCAAGATAGGAGCACAGATACGCAGTATTTT.

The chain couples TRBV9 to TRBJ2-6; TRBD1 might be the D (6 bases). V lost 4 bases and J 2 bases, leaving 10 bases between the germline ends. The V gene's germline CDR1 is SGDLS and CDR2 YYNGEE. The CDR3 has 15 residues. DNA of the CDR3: TGTGCCAGCAGCCCTCCAGGGGCTGGGGCCAACGTCCTGACTTTC. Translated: CASSPPGAGANVLTF.

The DNA for the CDR3 is TGTGCCAGCAGTCCCGACTTGTTCAGGCGAGGTGAAGATACGCAGTATTTT. It specifies CASSPDLFRRGEDTQYF. The chain carries TRBV5-4 and TRBJ2-3; D is unclear. Germline lookup yields CDR1 SGHNT and CDR2 YYREEE (reference sequence). The length of the CDR3 is 17 residues. The V gene lost 5 bases and the J gene lost 5 bases, with 24 bases spanning the gap.

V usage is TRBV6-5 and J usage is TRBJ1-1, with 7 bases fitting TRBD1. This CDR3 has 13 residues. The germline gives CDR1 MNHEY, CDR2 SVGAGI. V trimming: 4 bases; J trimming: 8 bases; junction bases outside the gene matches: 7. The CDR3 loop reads CASSSNRGAEAFF. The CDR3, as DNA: TGTGCCAGCAGTTCCAACAGGGGAGCCGAAGCTTTCTTT.

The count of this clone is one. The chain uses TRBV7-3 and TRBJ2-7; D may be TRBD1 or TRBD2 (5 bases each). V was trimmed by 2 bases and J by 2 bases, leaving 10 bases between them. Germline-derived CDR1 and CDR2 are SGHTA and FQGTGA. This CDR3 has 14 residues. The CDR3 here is CASSLGDPPYEQYF. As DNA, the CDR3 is TGTGCCAGCAGCTTAGGGGACCCCCCCTACGAGCAGTACTTC.

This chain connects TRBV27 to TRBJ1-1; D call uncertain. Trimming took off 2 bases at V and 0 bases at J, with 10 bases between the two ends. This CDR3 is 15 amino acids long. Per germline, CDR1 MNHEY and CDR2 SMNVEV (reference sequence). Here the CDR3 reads CASSLEAAVNTEAFF. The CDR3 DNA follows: TGTGCCAGCAGTTTAGAGGCAGCCGTGAACACTGAAGCTTTCTTT.

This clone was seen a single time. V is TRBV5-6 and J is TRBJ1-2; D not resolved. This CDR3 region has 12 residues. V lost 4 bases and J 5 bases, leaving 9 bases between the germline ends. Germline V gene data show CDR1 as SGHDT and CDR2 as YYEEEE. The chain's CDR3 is CASSPGWYGYTF. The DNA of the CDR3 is TGTGCCAGCAGCCCTGGTTGGTATGGCTACACCTTC. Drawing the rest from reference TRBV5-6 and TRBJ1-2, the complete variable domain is DAGVTQSPTHLIKTRGQQVTLRCSPKSGHDTVSWYQQALGQGPQFIFQYYEEEERQRGNFPDRFSGHQFPNYSSELNVNALLLGDSALYLCASSPGWYGYTFGSGTRLTVV.

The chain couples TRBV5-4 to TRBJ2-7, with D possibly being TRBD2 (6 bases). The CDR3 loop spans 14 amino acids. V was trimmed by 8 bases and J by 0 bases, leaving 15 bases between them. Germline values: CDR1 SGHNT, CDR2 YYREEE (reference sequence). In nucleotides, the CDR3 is TGTGCCAGTGGGGAGGACCCCGCCTCCTACGAGCAGTACTTC. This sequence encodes CASGEDPASYEQYF.

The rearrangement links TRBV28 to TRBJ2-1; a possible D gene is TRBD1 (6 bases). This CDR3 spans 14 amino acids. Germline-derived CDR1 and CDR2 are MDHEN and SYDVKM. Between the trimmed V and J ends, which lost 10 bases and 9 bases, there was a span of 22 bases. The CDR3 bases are TGTGCCACCCTTGGGACACGGAGGAACGGTGAGCAGTTCTTC. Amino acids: CATLGTRRNGEQFF. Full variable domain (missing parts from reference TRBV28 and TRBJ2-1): DVKVTQSSRYLVKRTGEKVFLECVQDMDHENMFWYRQDPGLGLRLIYFSYDVKMKEKGDIPEGYSVSREKKERFSLILESASTNQTSMYLCATLGTRRNGEQFFGPGTRLTVL.

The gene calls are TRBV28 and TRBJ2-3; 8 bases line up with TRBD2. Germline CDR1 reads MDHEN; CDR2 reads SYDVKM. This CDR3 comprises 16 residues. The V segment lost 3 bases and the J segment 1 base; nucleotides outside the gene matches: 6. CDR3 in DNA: TGTGCCAGCAGTTTCCCACTAGCGGTAGGCACAGATACGCAGTATTTT. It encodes CASSFPLAVGTDTQYF.

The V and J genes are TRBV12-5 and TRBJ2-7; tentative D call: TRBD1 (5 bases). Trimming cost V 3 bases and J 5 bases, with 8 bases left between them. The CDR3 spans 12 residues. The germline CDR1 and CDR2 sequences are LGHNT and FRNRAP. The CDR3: CASGFDSHEQYF. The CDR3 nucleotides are TGTGCTAGTGGTTTTGACAGCCACGAGCAGTACTTC.

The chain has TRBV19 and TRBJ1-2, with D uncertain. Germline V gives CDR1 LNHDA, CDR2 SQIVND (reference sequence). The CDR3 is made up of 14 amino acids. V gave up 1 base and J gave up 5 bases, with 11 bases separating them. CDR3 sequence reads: CASSIVRGRYGYTF. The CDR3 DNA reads TGTGCCAGTAGTATAGTACGAGGCAGATATGGCTACACCTTC.

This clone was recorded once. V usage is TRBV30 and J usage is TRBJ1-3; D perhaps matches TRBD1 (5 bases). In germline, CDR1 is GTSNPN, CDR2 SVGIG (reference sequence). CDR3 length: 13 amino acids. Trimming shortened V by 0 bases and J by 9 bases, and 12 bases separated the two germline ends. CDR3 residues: CAWSVSFGGTIYF. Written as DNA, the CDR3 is TGTGCCTGGAGTGTATCGTTTGGGGGCACCATATATTTT.

This CDR3 reads CSLRGVTTDTQYF. The CDR3 coding sequence is TGCAGCCTCCGGGGGGTTACCACAGATACGCAGTATTTT. The gene calls are TRBV29-1 and TRBJ2-3; 7 bases line up with TRBD2. Unmatched junction bases numbered 7, after V lost 8 bases and J lost 2 bases. This CDR3 is built from 13 residues. Per germline, CDR1 SQVTM and CDR2 ANQGSEA.

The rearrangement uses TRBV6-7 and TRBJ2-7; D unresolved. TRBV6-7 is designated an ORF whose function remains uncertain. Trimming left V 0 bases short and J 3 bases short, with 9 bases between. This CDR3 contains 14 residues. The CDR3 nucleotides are TGTGCCAGCAGTTACTCAAGGCTGAGCTACGAGCAGTACTTC. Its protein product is CASSYSRLSYEQYF.

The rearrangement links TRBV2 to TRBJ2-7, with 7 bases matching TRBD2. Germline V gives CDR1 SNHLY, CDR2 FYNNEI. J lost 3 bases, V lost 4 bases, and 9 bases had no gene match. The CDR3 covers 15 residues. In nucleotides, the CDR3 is TGTGCCAGCAGTGGGTACACCGGGGGGAACTACGAGCAGTACTTC. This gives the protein CASSGYTGGNYEQYF.

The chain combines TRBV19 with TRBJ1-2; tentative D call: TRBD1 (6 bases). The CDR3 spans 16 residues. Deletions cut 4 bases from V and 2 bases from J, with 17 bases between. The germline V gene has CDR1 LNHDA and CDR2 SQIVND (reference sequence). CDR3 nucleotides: TGTGCCAGTAGTACCGAGACAGGCCGGGGGAACTATGGCTACACCTTC. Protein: CASSTETGRGNYGYTF.

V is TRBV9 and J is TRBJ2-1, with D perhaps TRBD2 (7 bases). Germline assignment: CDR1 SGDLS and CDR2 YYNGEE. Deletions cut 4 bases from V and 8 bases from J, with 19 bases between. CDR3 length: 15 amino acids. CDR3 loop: CASSFNGLEGDEQFF. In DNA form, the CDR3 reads TGTGCCAGCAGCTTTAACGGACTAGAGGGGGATGAGCAGTTCTTC. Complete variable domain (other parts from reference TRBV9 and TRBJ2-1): DSGVTQTPKHLITATGQRVTLRCSPRSGDLSVYWYQQSLDQGLQFLIQYYNGEERAKGNILERFSAQQFPDLHSELNLSSLELGDSALYFCASSFNGLEGDEQFFGPGTRLTVL.